The clone carrying this TCR beta chain was counted ten times or more. The V and J ends lost 6 bases and 8 bases, in that order; junction bases with no gene match: 20. The CDR3 has 18 amino acids. The germline V gene encodes CDR1 MDHEN and CDR2 SYDVKM. The data are from a study of T-cell reconstitution after alpha-beta-depleted transplantation in children. Preparation of the TCRbeta library was carried out with unique molecular identifiers. TCRdb reprocessed the PCR reads via MiXCR and lists one record per CDR3 protein. The sample contains roughly 190,000 distinct CDR3 sequences, about 15% of which appear only once.

This chain uses TRBV28 with TRBJ2-4; 9 bases are a match to TRBD2. The receptor's source is a human donor who donated a stem cell graft to a child with acute lymphoblastic leukemia. The sequencing here drew on PBMCs from the stem cell graft donor, taken from the stem cell graft. This chain's CDR3 is CASSKRGTSRDPVDIQYF. For the CDR3, the DNA is TGTGCCAGCAGCAAGAGGGGGACTAGCAGGGATCCGGTGGACATTCAGTACTTC.